Following are 26 T cell receptor beta chains from one sample sequenced in a study of blood T cell repertoires in COVID-19. The protocol was immunoSEQ multiplex PCR, while the TCRdb copy is restricted to in-frame clones and leaves out a portion. Here the sample spans a few hundred thousand clones, 70% to 85% being singletons. The specimen sequenced was peripheral blood. These receptors were taken from a human donor with COVID-19, enrolled during active disease. The donor label of this sample is uncertain.

The chain couples TRBV5-1 to TRBJ1-6; weak D call: TRBD1 (5 bases). Trimming shortened V by 2 bases and J by 14 bases, and 17 bases separated the two germline ends. Germline-derived CDR1 and CDR2 are SGHRS and YFSETQ. CDR3 length equals 14 residues. CDR3 DNA: TGCGCCAGCAGCTTTCAAGGGGCCGACGGCGCCCTCCACTTT. The encoded protein is CASSFQGADGALHF.

V and J are TRBV28 and TRBJ2-7; D gene unclear. The germline V gene encodes CDR1 MDHEN and CDR2 SYDVKM. This CDR3 region has 12 residues. With 7 bases removed from V and 3 bases from J, the gap between germline ends came to 10 bases. The CDR3 region has the DNA TGTGCCAGCACTGCACGAGTCTACGAGCAGTACTTC. It specifies CASTARVYEQYF.

V and J are TRBV2 and TRBJ1-2; a possible D gene is TRBD1 (5 bases). Trimming shortened V by 0 bases and J by 8 bases, and 10 bases separated the two germline ends. CDR1 and CDR2 from the germline V gene are SNHLY and FYNNEI. The CDR3 extends over 13 amino acids. This chain's CDR3 is CASSEAGQQGYTF. The CDR3 nucleotides are TGTGCCAGCAGTGAAGCGGGGCAGCAAGGCTACACCTTC.

The V and J genes are TRBV10-3 and TRBJ2-3, with 8 bases lining up with TRBD1. The CDR3 length is 15 residues. The V gene's germline CDR1 is ENHRY and CDR2 SYGVKD. After removal of 2 bases from V and 1 base from J, the junction contained 2 bases not matched to a gene. The CDR3 spells CAISEKDRGTDTQYF. The CDR3 DNA sequence: TGTGCCATCAGTGAGAAGGACAGGGGCACAGATACGCAGTATTTT.

The chain carries TRBV5-6 and TRBJ1-2, with D perhaps TRBD1 (6 bases). Trimming left V 4 bases short and J 3 bases short, with 16 bases between. The germline V gene has CDR1 SGHDT and CDR2 YYEEEE. The CDR3 spans 15 residues. DNA of the CDR3: TGTGCCAGCAGCACTCAGGGGACCCCTGACTATGGCTACACCTTC. It codes for CASSTQGTPDYGYTF.

The chain links TRBV27 to TRBJ1-2; 7 bases fit TRBD1. This CDR3 is 17 amino acids long. V lost 5 bases and J lost 4; bases outside the gene matches: 16. Germline CDR1 reads MNHEY; CDR2 reads SMNVEV (reference sequence). DNA of the CDR3: TGTGCCAGCAGTCTCTATTCCCCCCGGACAGGTTCCTATGGCTACACCTTC. It translates to CASSLYSPRTGSYGYTF.

The chain carries TRBV20-1 and TRBJ2-7, with D perhaps matching TRBD1 (6 bases). Trimming removed 5 bases at V and 6 bases at J, with 11 bases between. Germline V lookup: CDR1 DFQATT, CDR2 SNEGSKA (reference sequence). The CDR3 is made up of 11 amino acids. The CDR3 DNA is TGCAGTGCTCCAGGGGCCACCGAGCAGTACTTC. This codes for CSAPGATEQYF.

This chain joins TRBV29-1 and TRBJ2-2; 9 nucleotides match TRBD1. Germline CDR1 reads SQVTM; CDR2 reads ANQGSEA. This CDR3 is built from 16 residues. V shed 5 bases, J shed 5 bases, and the junction held 12 bases outside the gene matches. In nucleotides, the CDR3 is TGCAGCGTTTTAGGTCCAGGACAGGGGAGGACCGGGGAGCTGTTTTTT. This sequence encodes CSVLGPGQGRTGELFF.

The rearrangement links TRBV4-1 to TRBJ1-1; TRBD1 matches 12 bases. The junction had 5 bases not matched to a gene; V was cut back by 8 bases and J by 10 bases. The CDR3 spans 12 residues. Germline V gene data show CDR1 as MGHRA and CDR2 as YSYEKL. CDR3 nucleotides: TGCGCCAGCGCCGGGACAGGGGGCGCAGCTTTCTTT. Its translation is CASAGTGGAAFF.

This chain connects TRBV28 to TRBJ2-7, with a tentative D call TRBD1 (5 bases). V lost 9 bases to trimming and J lost 5 bases, with 14 bases between them. The CDR3 is 12 amino acids. Germline lookup yields CDR1 MDHEN and CDR2 SYDVKM. CDR3 loop: CASGRTRNEQYF. CDR3 nucleotides: TGTGCCAGTGGCCGGACACGAAACGAGCAGTACTTC.

The V and J genes are TRBV27 and TRBJ1-2; 7 nucleotides match TRBD1. Per germline, CDR1 MNHEY and CDR2 SMNVEV (reference sequence). V gave up 4 bases and J gave up 4 bases; unmatched junction bases: 9. The CDR3 length is 15 residues. The CDR3 nucleotides read TGTGCCAGCAGTTCCCGAACAGGGGCCGGCTATGGCTACACCTTC. Translation: CASSSRTGAGYGYTF.

The V call is TRBV5-1, the J call TRBJ1-2, with D possibly being TRBD1 (6 bases). This CDR3 spans 13 amino acids. Germline V gene lookup returns CDR1 SGHRS and CDR2 YFSETQ. Trimming left V 5 bases short and J 8 bases short, with 16 bases between. The CDR3 reads CASRPDTGWGYTF. The CDR3 DNA is TGCGCCAGCAGACCCGACACAGGGTGGGGCTACACCTTC.

The rearrangement joins TRBV2 to TRBJ2-1; no reliable D call. CDR1 is SNHLY, CDR2 FYNNEI, per germline. The germline V and J ends were trimmed by 6 bases and 9 bases, with 18 bases remaining between them. There are 14 residues in the CDR3. The CDR3: CASSRIHVMSEQFF. CDR3 DNA sequence: TGTGCCAGCAGCCGCATCCACGTAATGAGTGAGCAGTTCTTC.

This chain uses TRBV5-4 with TRBJ1-3; TRBD1 is a possible D gene (5 bases). This CDR3 has 15 residues. Per germline, CDR1 SGHNT and CDR2 YYREEE (reference sequence). V was pared by 6 bases and J by 0 bases, with 13 bases between. The CDR3 sequence is CASTRGGTSGNTIYF. Written as DNA, the CDR3 is TGTGCCAGCACCCGGGGAGGGACCTCTGGAAACACCATATATTTT.

The rearrangement joins TRBV29-1 to TRBJ1-1; the match to TRBD1 covers 8 bases. The junction had 16 bases not matched to a gene; V was cut back by 5 bases and J by 11 bases. Germline loops: CDR1 SQVTM, CDR2 ANQGSEA. The CDR3 sequence is 14 residues long. The CDR3 loop is CSVSDSRQGLLAFF. CDR3 bases: TGCAGCGTTTCCGACTCACGACAGGGGTTGTTGGCTTTCTTT. The variable domain in full, completed from reference TRBV29-1 and TRBJ1-1, reads SAVISQKPSRDICQRGTSLTIQCQVDSQVTMMFWYRQQPGQSLTLIATANQGSEATYESGFVIDKFPISRPNLTFSTLTVSNMSPEDSSIYLCSVSDSRQGLLAFFGQGTRLTVV.

The J gene is TRBJ2-1, the V gene TRBV12-3 or TRBV12-4; D is unclear. This CDR3 contains 13 residues. Trimming left V 3 bases short and J 4 bases short, with 7 bases between. CDR3 loop: CASSLPVYNEQFF. Written as DNA, the CDR3 is TGTGCCAGCAGTTTGCCGGTTTACAATGAGCAGTTCTTC.

This chain joins TRBV18 and TRBJ2-3; D perhaps matches TRBD2 (5 bases). The CDR3 spans 16 residues. Germline CDR1 KGHSH, CDR2 LQKENI. Trimming pared 0 bases from V and 0 bases from J, leaving 10 bases between. DNA for the CDR3: TGTGCCAGCTCACCACCGAGCGGCCCTAGCACAGATACGCAGTATTTT. Protein product: CASSPPSGPSTDTQYF.

The chain carries TRBV6-5 and TRBJ1-5; TRBD1 might be the D (5 bases). V lost 2 bases to trimming and J lost 6 bases, with 11 bases between them. This CDR3 spans 14 amino acids. CDR1 is MNHEY, CDR2 SVGAGI, per germline. The CDR3: CASSYDTGGQPQHF. The CDR3 bases are TGTGCCAGCAGTTACGATACGGGGGGTCAGCCCCAGCATTTT.

This clone has a single count. The V gene is TRBV30, the J gene TRBJ1-5; the D is unclear. The CDR3 runs 13 residues. From germline, CDR1 is GTSNPN and CDR2 SVGIG (reference sequence). Trimming left V 5 bases short and J 5 bases short, with 13 bases between. The CDR3: CAWSSGLHQPQHF. CDR3 coding DNA: TGTGCCTGGTCGTCGGGTCTTCATCAGCCCCAGCATTTT.

The rearrangement joins TRBV5-6 to TRBJ1-5; 9 bases fit TRBD1. The CDR3 extends over 16 amino acids. The V gene's germline CDR1 is SGHDT and CDR2 YYEEEE. J gave up 2 bases and V 3 bases, and 6 bases lay outside the gene matches. CDR3 residues: CASSSQGAPGNQPQHF. The CDR3 nucleotides are TGTGCCAGCAGCTCACAGGGGGCGCCGGGCAATCAGCCCCAGCATTTT.

This chain uses TRBV19 with TRBJ1-2, with TRBD1 identical over 7 bases. There are 14 residues in the CDR3. Trimming took 5 bases from V and 2 from J; bases not matched to a gene: 5. The germline gives CDR1 LNHDA, CDR2 SQIVND (reference sequence). The DNA for the CDR3 is TGTGCCAGTAGTCCCCGAGGGGGCAACTATGGCTACACCTTC. Its translation: CASSPRGGNYGYTF.

The table lists this clone with a few counts. The chain uses TRBV29-1 and TRBJ2-1; 8 nucleotides match TRBD2. The length of the CDR3 is 12 residues. CDR1 and CDR2 (germline): SQVTM, ANQGSEA. Unmatched junction bases numbered 9, after V lost 3 bases and J lost 14 bases. Here the CDR3 DNA reads TGCAGCGTTGACTATAGCGGGATCCTTAAGTTCTTC. Residues: CSVDYSGILKFF.

V usage is TRBV5-6 and J usage is TRBJ2-5; a possible D gene is TRBD1 (6 bases). Looked up from germline, CDR1 is SGHDT and CDR2 is YYEEEE. The V gene lost 2 bases and the J gene lost 1 base, with 9 bases spanning the gap. The CDR3 is 14 residues long. CDR3 DNA: TGTGCCAGCAGCTTAACGGACAGCCAAGAGACCCAGTACTTC. Encoded protein: CASSLTDSQETQYF.

The V and J genes are TRBV27 and TRBJ2-3, with TRBD2 matching over 12 bases. Germline V gene lookup returns CDR1 MNHEY and CDR2 SMNVEV (reference sequence). The CDR3 spans 14 residues. V gave up 8 bases and J gave up 9 bases; unmatched junction bases: 9. The CDR3 DNA reads as TGTGCCAGCGGGGAACTAGCGGGAGGAGGGACGCAGTATTTT. Translation gives CASGELAGGGTQYF.

The chain couples TRBV27 to TRBJ1-2, with D uncertain. CDR1 and CDR2 from the germline V gene are MNHEY and SMNVEV (reference sequence). V lost 7 bases to trimming and J lost 2 bases, with 14 bases between them. The CDR3 spans 14 residues. The CDR3 region has the DNA TGTGCCAGCACCCCCACAATTATAAACTATGGCTACACCTTC. This codes for CASTPTIINYGYTF.

The rearrangement uses TRBV19 and TRBJ2-5, with a tentative D call TRBD2 (5 bases). Germline CDR1 LNHDA, CDR2 SQIVND (reference sequence). The CDR3 contains 13 residues. The germline V and J ends were trimmed by 3 bases and 4 bases, with 9 bases remaining between them. The CDR3: CASSIRDLETQYF. The CDR3, as DNA: TGTGCCAGTAGTATTCGGGATTTAGAGACCCAGTACTTC.